Listed here is a single TCR beta chain. These data come from a study of blood T cell repertoires in COVID-19. Study-level background: Donors in the United States, Italy and Spain gave samples during acute or convalescent COVID-19. PBMCs, B-cell-depleted T cells, or T cells were the source of the cDNA or gDNA that made up the material.

Germline CDR1 and CDR2: MNHEY and SVGAGI. V was pared by 5 bases and J by 2 bases, with 3 bases of the junction left unmatched. This CDR3 has 13 amino acids. In the source study's methods: Estimation of nucleated cell counts relied on the amplification of reference gene primers. TCRdb keeps only in-frame clones here, not all; method: immunoSEQ multiplex PCR. V, J and clone size were drawn from that table, and D and trimming were deduced from the DNA. This repertoire shows about 100,000 clones, roughly nine tenths found once; its top ten account for approximately 7.3%. The receptor was derived from a man aged 25 to 45 in a cohort sampled during active COVID-19. The chain combines TRBV6-5 with TRBJ2-7, with 7 bases lining up with TRBD1. Sequenced material: peripheral blood. DNA of the CDR3: TGTGCCAGCAGTCGGACAGGCGCCTACGAGCAGTACTTC. Its protein is CASSRTGAYEQYF.